This entry lists 8 T cell receptor beta chains sequenced from one sample in a study of regulatory T cells in long-lasting Graves disease. The time point denotes: newly diagnosed GD, antithyroid drugs for less than 3 months. After RNA was extracted from PBMCs, the TCR library was made from it. Combining iRepertoire HTBI primers with Arm-PCR of CDR3 regions, the authors built TCR beta libraries. Using its own MiXCR run on the multiplex PCR reads, TCRdb lists one record per CDR3 protein. Found here are 530,000 or so distinct CDR3 sequences, about 15% of them singletons; the top ten hold 12%. These data also formed part of another study, on T cells in Graves' hyperthyroidism and ophthalmopathy.

Source: peripheral blood mononuclear cells (PBMCs), taken at new diagnosis, from a patient treated with antithyroid drugs. The receptors here all came from a man aged 18 to 30 with Graves disease.

The J gene is TRBJ2-3, the V gene TRBV6-2 or TRBV6-3; the match to TRBD2 covers 14 bases. Germline CDR1 and CDR2: MNHEY and SVGEGT. J was trimmed by 0 bases and V by 4 bases; bases with no gene match: 6. The CDR3 contains 18 residues. CDR3 loop: CASSSGLAGGASTDTQYF. Here the CDR3 DNA reads TGTGCCAGCAGTTCTGGACTAGCGGGAGGCGCAAGCACAGATACGCAGTATTTT.

The sample holds one count of this clonotype. The junction shows a germline mismatch at one end, possibly a read error. The chain couples TRBV7-8 to TRBJ1-1, with no clear D. CDR3 length equals 15 residues. The germline gives CDR1 SGHVS, CDR2 FQNEAQ. The CDR3, as DNA: TGCGCCAGCAGCCGCCATCTCGCTGGTGACACTGAAGCTTTCTTT. Translation: CASSRHLAGDTEAFF.

The J gene is TRBJ2-2, the V gene TRBV12-3 or TRBV12-4; D is possibly TRBD1 (5 bases). Trimming pared 6 bases from V and 4 bases from J, leaving 15 bases between. The CDR3 sequence is 15 residues long. CDR3 in amino acids: CASSGRRQSTGELFF. The CDR3 DNA follows: TGTGCCAGCAGCGGGCGAAGACAGAGCACCGGGGAGCTGTTTTTT.

In this sample, this clonotype turned up many times. The chain employs TRBV6-6 and TRBJ1-2; the D is unclear. V lost 0 bases, J lost 2 bases, and 16 bases lay in between. The germline V gene encodes CDR1 MNHNY and CDR2 SVGAGI (reference sequence). The CDR3 consists of 17 residues. The CDR3 here is CASSYSGSMGRNYGYTF. CDR3 coding DNA: TGTGCCAGCAGTTACTCGGGCTCAATGGGTCGAAACTATGGCTACACCTTC.

In this sample, this clonotype turned up a few times. This chain connects TRBV12-3 or TRBV12-4 to TRBJ2-1; D may be TRBD1 (5 bases). V was cut by 5 bases and J by 6 bases, with 14 bases left in between. The CDR3 has 14 amino acids. The CDR3 loop is CASSPPQGTNEQFF. In DNA, the CDR3 is TGTGCCAGCAGTCCGCCCCAGGGCACCAATGAGCAGTTCTTC.

In this sample, this clonotype turned up many times. The rearrangement uses TRBV20-1 and TRBJ1-2, with D possibly being TRBD1 (5 bases). The V and J ends lost 6 bases and 2 bases respectively, with 10 bases between them. Germline V CDR1 and CDR2: DFQATT, SNEGSKA (reference sequence). This CDR3 has 12 amino acids. CDR3 sequence reads: CSAPGINYGYTF. The CDR3 DNA sequence: TGCAGTGCCCCAGGGATCAACTATGGCTACACCTTC.

This chain joins TRBV9 and TRBJ1-6; D is undetermined. Trimming pared 4 bases from V and 10 bases from J, leaving 15 bases between. Germline CDR1 reads SGDLS; CDR2 reads YYNGEE. The CDR3 spans 14 residues. In DNA, the CDR3 is TGTGCCAGCAGCACAGAAGGTAGGAGGTCACCCCTCCACTTT. Amino acid sequence: CASSTEGRRSPLHF.

Notes on this clonotype: A read error may account for a junction end that differs from germline. This sequence joins TRBV28 and TRBJ2-3; D not resolved. The CDR3 loop spans 16 amino acids. CDR1 is MDHEN and CDR2 is SYDVKM in the germline V gene. The CDR3: CVSSSHHRRSTDTQYF. The CDR3 coding sequence is TGTGTCAGCAGTTCGCACCACAGACGTAGCACAGATACGCAGTATTTT. The full variable domain, in which reference TRBV28 and TRBJ2-3 provide the parts outside the CDR3, is DVKVTQSSRYLVKRTGEKVFLECVQDMDHENMFWYRQDPGLGLRLIYFSYDVKMKEKGDIPEGYSVSREKKERFSLILESASTNQTSMYLCVSSSHHRRSTDTQYFGPGTRLTVL.